This passage covers 31 T cell receptor beta chains from one sample sequenced in a study of T cells after posttransplantation cyclophosphamide. Only in-frame clones appear in the TCRdb table, and some are missing; sequencing was by immunoSEQ multiplex PCR. The repertoire holds around 47,000 clones, with 94% as singletons. Specimen: PBMCs. Source of these receptors: a woman aged 25 to 39 in good health and a related stem cell transplant donor.

The chain combines TRBV5-1 with TRBJ1-1, with TRBD1 matching 9 bases. V shed 3 bases and J 0 bases; nucleotides not matched to a gene: 12. The CDR3 is 18 amino acids. The V gene's germline CDR1 is SGHRS and CDR2 YFSETQ. Written as DNA, the CDR3 is TGCGCCAGCAGCTCCCCTCAGGGACAGGGCACAATGAACACTGAAGCTTTCTTT. Translating it yields CASSSPQGQGTMNTEAFF. Variable domain in full (rest from reference TRBV5-1 and TRBJ1-1): KAGVTQTPRYLIKTRGQQVTLSCSPISGHRSVSWYQQTPGQGLQFLFEYFSETQRNKGNFPGRFSGRQFSNSRSEMNVSTLELGDSALYLCASSSPQGQGTMNTEAFFGQGTRLTVV.

The chain joins TRBV9 to TRBJ1-1, with D possibly matching TRBD1 (5 bases). V was cut by 4 bases and J by 4 bases, with 11 bases left in between. The CDR3 covers 13 residues. From germline, CDR1 is SGDLS and CDR2 YYNGEE. The CDR3 DNA follows: TGTGCCAGCAGCATTCAGGGCGGCACTGAAGCTTTCTTT. The encoded protein is CASSIQGGTEAFF.

The chain joins TRBV28 to TRBJ1-2; 7 bases fit TRBD1. Germline CDR1 MDHEN, CDR2 SYDVKM. The CDR3 runs to 15 residues. The V gene end was trimmed by 3 bases and the J gene end by 5 bases; junction bases not matched to a gene: 9. The CDR3 bases are TGTGCCAGCAGTTTTGAGCCAGGGGGTTTTTATGGCTACACCTTC. This sequence encodes CASSFEPGGFYGYTF.

The chain couples TRBV6-5 to TRBJ1-3; weak D call: TRBD1 (6 bases). There are 14 residues in the CDR3. CDR1 and CDR2 (germline): MNHEY, SVGAGI. Trimming left V 6 bases short and J 4 bases short, with 13 bases between. CDR3 loop: CASSRGGAGNTIYF. As DNA, the CDR3 is TGTGCCAGCAGCCGGGGGGGGGCCGGAAACACCATATATTTT.

V gene TRBV29-1 combines with J gene TRBJ2-1; TRBD1 matches 7 bases. The CDR3 is 12 residues long. Germline-derived CDR1 and CDR2 are SQVTM and ANQGSEA. With 7 bases clipped from V and 6 bases from J, the junction kept 6 bases outside the gene matches. The CDR3 sequence is CSANYRGNEQFF. The CDR3 DNA reads as TGCAGCGCGAACTACAGGGGCAATGAGCAGTTCTTC.

The chain has TRBV6-5 and TRBJ2-1; 8 bases fit TRBD2. The V gene end was trimmed by 0 bases and the J gene end by 6 bases; junction bases not matched to a gene: 4. This CDR3 contains 15 residues. In germline, CDR1 is MNHEY, CDR2 SVGAGI. CDR3 region: CASSYSSGGGNEQFF. The DNA of the CDR3 is TGTGCCAGCAGTTACTCGTCCGGGGGGGGCAATGAGCAGTTCTTC.

The rearrangement links TRBV2 to TRBJ2-3; 8 nucleotides agree with TRBD1. Germline loops: CDR1 SNHLY, CDR2 FYNNEI. The CDR3 extends over 14 amino acids. V lost 6 bases and J lost 0; bases outside the gene matches: 2. Written as DNA, the CDR3 is TGTGCCAGCAGCCGGACAGGGAGCACAGATACGCAGTATTTT. This sequence encodes CASSRTGSTDTQYF.

CDR3 nucleotide sequence: TGCGCCAGTGTACACCCAGGGGGCCCCCTTACCGGGGAGCTGTTTTTT. It is translated as CASVHPGGPLTGELFF. The chain is built from TRBV10-1 and TRBJ2-2, with 8 bases aligning to TRBD1. After removal of 9 bases from V and 5 bases from J, the junction contained 14 bases not matched to a gene. Germline V lookup: CDR1 WNHNN, CDR2 SYGVQD (reference sequence). The CDR3 has 16 amino acids.

The rearrangement links TRBV27 to TRBJ2-3, with 7 bases aligning to TRBD1. This CDR3 is built from 16 residues. With 4 bases clipped from V and 1 base from J, the junction kept 8 bases outside the gene matches. The germline gives CDR1 MNHEY, CDR2 SMNVEV (reference sequence). For the CDR3, the DNA is TGTGCCAGCAGTTCCCGGTACAGGGGCGGCACAGATACGCAGTATTTT. Translation gives CASSSRYRGGTDTQYF.

This clone turned up a few times. This chain joins TRBV14 and TRBJ1-2; the match to TRBD1 covers 7 bases. V trimming: 6 bases; J trimming: 6 bases; junction bases outside the gene matches: 10. The CDR3 extends over 14 amino acids. The germline V gene encodes CDR1 SGHDN and CDR2 FVKESK. CDR3 sequence reads: CASSHRGVRDGYTF. CDR3 bases: TGTGCCAGCAGTCACAGGGGAGTAAGGGATGGCTACACCTTC.

The chain is built from TRBV6-4 and TRBJ2-1; D may be TRBD1 (6 bases). Between the trimmed V and J ends, which lost 3 bases and 8 bases, there was a span of 14 bases. The germline V gene encodes CDR1 MRHNA and CDR2 SNTAGT. CDR3 length: 14 residues. The chain's CDR3 is CASSEGAGGDEQFF. The CDR3, as DNA: TGTGCCAGCAGTGAGGGGGCCGGCGGCGATGAGCAGTTCTTC.

This sequence joins TRBV4-3 and TRBJ1-2; possible D gene TRBD1, 6 bases. V lost 1 base and J lost 5, with 14 bases in between. Germline V gives CDR1 LGHNA, CDR2 YSLEER. CDR3 length equals 15 residues. The DNA for the CDR3 is TGCGCCAGCAGCCAAGTAGGGACAACTTATTATGGCTACACCTTC. As protein: CASSQVGTTYYGYTF.

V and J are TRBV18 and TRBJ2-3; possibly TRBD1 for D (6 bases). CDR1 is KGHSH, CDR2 LQKENI, per germline. The CDR3 spans 15 residues. Trimming pared 3 bases from V and 2 bases from J, leaving 12 bases between. CDR3 loop: CASSPLQGNTDTQYF. CDR3 nucleotides: TGTGCCAGCTCACCCCTACAGGGCAACACAGATACGCAGTATTTT.

The chain recombines TRBV30 with TRBJ1-2, with 9 bases that match TRBD1. Germline V CDR1 and CDR2: GTSNPN, SVGIG (reference sequence). Germline trimming cut 8 bases from V and 1 base from J; bases unmatched to any gene: 8. This CDR3 is 14 amino acids long. CDR3 nucleotide sequence: TGTGCCGGGTCACAGGGGGCATTTAACTATGGCTACACCTTC. Amino acid sequence: CAGSQGAFNYGYTF.

The chain employs TRBV5-5 and TRBJ1-4; D uncertain. The CDR3 totals 15 residues. Germline CDR1 is SGHKS and CDR2 is YYEKEE (reference sequence). Trimming shortened V by 4 bases and J by 5 bases, and 15 bases separated the two germline ends. The CDR3 sequence is CASSVDRQYNEKLFF. CDR3 in DNA: TGTGCCAGCAGCGTGGACCGACAATACAATGAAAAACTGTTTTTT.

The chain combines TRBV5-1 with TRBJ2-2; D not resolved. The CDR3 spans 14 residues. With 1 base removed from V and 3 bases from J, the gap between germline ends came to 7 bases. Looked up from germline, CDR1 is SGHRS and CDR2 is YFSETQ. The CDR3 here is CASSLLSDTGELFF. CDR3 DNA: TGCGCCAGCAGCTTGTTGTCTGACACCGGGGAGCTGTTTTTT. The whole variable domain, remainder taken from reference TRBV5-1 and TRBJ2-2, is KAGVTQTPRYLIKTRGQQVTLSCSPISGHRSVSWYQQTPGQGLQFLFEYFSETQRNKGNFPGRFSGRQFSNSRSEMNVSTLELGDSALYLCASSLLSDTGELFFGEGSRLTVL.

This rearrangement joins TRBV18 to TRBJ1-1; 11 nucleotides agree with TRBD1. Germline values: CDR1 KGHSH, CDR2 LQKENI. This CDR3 region has 15 residues. With 0 bases clipped from V and 4 bases from J, the junction kept 1 base outside the gene matches. The CDR3 DNA reads TGTGCCAGCTCACCACCGGGGACAGGGGGCACTGAAGCTTTCTTT. It translates to CASSPPGTGGTEAFF.

The V gene is TRBV5-5, the J gene TRBJ2-3; 12 nucleotides match TRBD2. The CDR3 is 16 residues long. V dropped 0 bases and J dropped 3; count of bases not matched to a gene: 2. Germline V lookup: CDR1 SGHKS, CDR2 YYEKEE (reference sequence). This chain's CDR3 is CASSLVTSGGTDTQYF. The CDR3 bases are TGTGCCAGCAGCTTGGTAACTAGCGGGGGGACAGATACGCAGTATTTT. The whole variable domain, remainder taken from reference TRBV5-5 and TRBJ2-3, is DAGVTQSPTHLIKTRGQQVTLRCSPISGHKSVSWYQQVLGQGPQFIFQYYEKEERGRGNFPDRFSARQFPNYSSELNVNALLLGDSALYLCASSLVTSGGTDTQYFGPGTRLTVL.

This sequence joins TRBV29-1 and TRBJ2-5, with D uncertain. The CDR3 loop spans 11 amino acids. Trimming removed 5 bases from V and 5 bases from J, with 9 bases in between. Germline V CDR1 and CDR2: SQVTM, ANQGSEA. The CDR3 spells CSVPHGETQYF. CDR3 DNA: TGCAGCGTTCCCCACGGGGAGACCCAGTACTTC.

The genes are TRBV7-2 and TRBJ2-7, with 12 bases identical to TRBD2. CDR3 size: 17 residues. The V gene's germline CDR1 is SGHTA and CDR2 FQGNSA. V lost 1 base, J lost 2 bases, and 6 bases stayed unmatched. CDR3 bases: TGTGCCAGCAGCTTAGAGTCTAGCGGGGGGGTTACCTACGAGCAGTACTTC. It yields the protein CASSLESSGGVTYEQYF.

The chain uses TRBV30 and TRBJ1-5; 7 nucleotides match TRBD1. Germline V gene lookup returns CDR1 GTSNPN and CDR2 SVGIG (reference sequence). There are 15 residues in the CDR3. V gave up 0 bases and J gave up 6 bases; unmatched junction bases: 8. The CDR3 nucleotides are TGTGCCTGGAGTGTAAAGGCGACAGGGATTCAGCCCCAGCATTTT. It encodes CAWSVKATGIQPQHF.

The chain uses TRBV6-5 and TRBJ2-5, with 11 bases matching TRBD2. This CDR3 comprises 16 residues. The germline V gene encodes CDR1 MNHEY and CDR2 SVGAGI. V was pared by 2 bases and J by 5 bases, with 7 bases of the junction left unmatched. The CDR3 region is CASSYPTSGGGETQYF. CDR3 sequence (DNA): TGTGCCAGCAGTTACCCCACTAGCGGGGGAGGGGAGACCCAGTACTTC.

The chain carries TRBV5-4 and TRBJ2-7; weak D call: TRBD1 (5 bases). Trimming shortened V by 3 bases and J by 3 bases, and 10 bases separated the two germline ends. CDR3 size: 13 residues. Germline V gene lookup returns CDR1 SGHNT and CDR2 YYREEE (reference sequence). Here the CDR3 DNA reads TGTGCCAGCAGCTCGGACAAGAACTACGAGCAGTACTTC. This codes for CASSSDKNYEQYF.

The sample holds one count of this clone. The chain recombines TRBV6-5 with TRBJ1-2, with a tentative D call TRBD1 (5 bases). Per the germline V gene, CDR1 is MNHEY and CDR2 is SVGAGI. This CDR3 has 13 amino acids. V was shortened by 2 bases and J by 4 bases, with 8 bases between the two germline ends. The CDR3 protein is CASSYGAVYGYTF. The CDR3 DNA reads TGTGCCAGCAGTTACGGGGCCGTCTATGGCTACACCTTC.

V gene TRBV7-9 combines with J gene TRBJ2-1, with a tentative D call TRBD1 (5 bases). The V end was cut by 1 base, the J end by 9 bases, with 13 bases between. The CDR3 runs to 14 residues. Germline CDR1 is SEHNR and CDR2 is FQNEAQ (reference sequence). Written as DNA, the CDR3 is TGTGCCAGCAGCTTAGGGGGCCTGGCCAGTGAGCAGTTCTTC. It is translated as CASSLGGLASEQFF. Combining the CDR3 with reference TRBV7-9 and TRBJ2-1 gives the whole variable domain DTGVSQNPRHKITKRGQNVTFRCDPISEHNRLYWYRQTLGQGPEFLTYFQNEAQLEKSRLLSDRFSAERPKGSFSTLEIQRTEQGDSAMYLCASSLGGLASEQFFGPGTRLTVL.

This clone was recorded a few times. V usage is TRBV5-4 and J usage is TRBJ2-3; 8 bases align to TRBD1. This CDR3 spans 16 amino acids. Losses at the gene ends were 3 bases for V and 3 bases for J; bases not matched to a gene: 9. Germline V gene sequence: CDR1 SGHNT, CDR2 YYREEE (reference sequence). The CDR3 spells CASSWGRTGLTDTQYF. CDR3 nucleotide sequence: TGTGCCAGCAGCTGGGGAAGGACAGGGTTGACAGATACGCAGTATTTT.

This clone was recorded once. The chain joins TRBV5-6 to TRBJ1-2, with D possibly matching TRBD1 (6 bases). CDR3 length: 15 residues. Germline CDR1 reads SGHDT; CDR2 reads YYEEEE. Trimming shortened V by 4 bases and J by 4 bases, and 17 bases separated the two germline ends. The DNA of the CDR3 is TGTGCCAGCAGCCTACCTTCGACAGGCTTCTATGGCTACACCTTC. Protein sequence: CASSLPSTGFYGYTF.

This clone has a single count. This chain links TRBV6-4 with TRBJ1-5, with D unclear. V lost 0 bases to trimming and J lost 0 bases, with 6 bases between them. The CDR3 spans 15 residues. CDR1 and CDR2 from the germline V gene are MRHNA and SNTAGT. The CDR3 region is CASSDSAGSNQPQHF. As DNA, the CDR3 is TGTGCCAGCAGTGACTCGGCGGGTAGCAATCAGCCCCAGCATTTT.

The chain combines TRBV11-1 with TRBJ1-6; 7 bases agree with TRBD1. CDR1 is SGHAT and CDR2 is FQDESV in the germline V gene (reference sequence). The CDR3 extends over 14 amino acids. The V gene end was trimmed by 3 bases and the J gene end by 9 bases; junction bases not matched to a gene: 5. The CDR3 nucleotides are TGTGCCAGCAGCTTGACAGGGCACTCTTCACCCCTCCACTTT. Translated, it gives CASSLTGHSSPLHF.

This clone appeared once. This rearrangement joins TRBV18 to TRBJ2-1; 11 nucleotides agree with TRBD1. The CDR3 loop spans 18 amino acids. Trimming removed 4 bases from V and 5 bases from J; junction bases left unmatched: 13. Per the germline V gene, CDR1 is KGHSH and CDR2 is LQKENI. CDR3 loop: CASSLSFRGTGGNNEQFF. The CDR3 coding sequence is TGTGCCAGCTCACTTTCCTTCCGGGGGACAGGGGGGAACAATGAGCAGTTCTTC. Full variable domain (remainder filled in from reference TRBV18 and TRBJ2-1): NAGVMQNPRHLVRRRGQEARLRCSPMKGHSHVYWYRQLPEEGLKFMVYLQKENIIDESGMPKERFSAEFPKEGPSILRIQQVVRGDSAAYFCASSLSFRGTGGNNEQFFGPGTRLTVL.

The chain carries TRBV4-3 and TRBJ1-2, with 7 bases matching TRBD1. J lost 7 bases, V lost 3 bases, and 8 bases had no gene match. CDR1 and CDR2 (germline): LGHNA, YSLEER. The CDR3 is 14 amino acids. This chain's CDR3 is CASSHLDRASGYTF. The CDR3 region has the DNA TGCGCCAGCAGCCACCTCGACAGGGCCTCTGGCTACACCTTC.